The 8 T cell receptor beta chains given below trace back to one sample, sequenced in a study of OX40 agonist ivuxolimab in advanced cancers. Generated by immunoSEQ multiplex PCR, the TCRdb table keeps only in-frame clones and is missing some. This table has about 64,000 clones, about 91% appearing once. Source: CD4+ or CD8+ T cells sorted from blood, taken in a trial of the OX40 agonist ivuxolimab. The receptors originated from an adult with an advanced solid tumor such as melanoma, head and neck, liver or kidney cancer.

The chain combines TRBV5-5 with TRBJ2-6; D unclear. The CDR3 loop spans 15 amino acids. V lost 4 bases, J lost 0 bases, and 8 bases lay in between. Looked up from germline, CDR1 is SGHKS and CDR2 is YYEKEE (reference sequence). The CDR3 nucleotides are TGTGCCAGCAGCCTAGGTAGCTCTGGGGCCAACGTCCTGACTTTC. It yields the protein CASSLGSSGANVLTF.

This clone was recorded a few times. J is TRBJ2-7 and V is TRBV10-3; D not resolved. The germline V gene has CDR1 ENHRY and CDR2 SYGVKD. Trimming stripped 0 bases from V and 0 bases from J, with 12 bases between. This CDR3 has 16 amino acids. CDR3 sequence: CAISESRLLGSYEQYF. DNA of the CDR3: TGTGCCATCAGTGAGTCGCGGTTGCTGGGCTCCTACGAGCAGTACTTC.

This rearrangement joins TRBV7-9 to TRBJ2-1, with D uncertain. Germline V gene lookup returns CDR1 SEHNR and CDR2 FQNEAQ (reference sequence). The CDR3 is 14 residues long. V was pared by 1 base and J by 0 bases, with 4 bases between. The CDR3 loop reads CASSLDNSYNEQFF. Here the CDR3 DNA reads TGTGCCAGCAGCTTAGACAACTCCTACAATGAGCAGTTCTTC.

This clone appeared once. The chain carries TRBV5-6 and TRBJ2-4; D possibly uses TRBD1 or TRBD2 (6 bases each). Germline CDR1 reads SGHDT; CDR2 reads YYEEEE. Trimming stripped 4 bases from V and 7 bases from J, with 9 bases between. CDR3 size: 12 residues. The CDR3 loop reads CASSRGRNIQYF. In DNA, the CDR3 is TGTGCCAGCAGCCGGGGGCGGAACATTCAGTACTTC.

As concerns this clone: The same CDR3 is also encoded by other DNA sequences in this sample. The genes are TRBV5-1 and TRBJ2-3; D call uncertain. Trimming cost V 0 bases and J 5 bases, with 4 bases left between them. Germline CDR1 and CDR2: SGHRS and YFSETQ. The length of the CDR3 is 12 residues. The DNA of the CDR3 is TGCGCCAGCAGCTTGGCGGGAGATACGCAGTATTTT. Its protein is CASSLAGDTQYF.

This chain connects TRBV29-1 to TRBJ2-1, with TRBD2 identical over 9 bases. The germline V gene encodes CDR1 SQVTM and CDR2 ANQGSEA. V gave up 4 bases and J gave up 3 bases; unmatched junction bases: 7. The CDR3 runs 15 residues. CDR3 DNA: TGCAGCGTTGTAGGGCTAGCGGGGAACTACAATGAGCAGTTCTTC. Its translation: CSVVGLAGNYNEQFF.

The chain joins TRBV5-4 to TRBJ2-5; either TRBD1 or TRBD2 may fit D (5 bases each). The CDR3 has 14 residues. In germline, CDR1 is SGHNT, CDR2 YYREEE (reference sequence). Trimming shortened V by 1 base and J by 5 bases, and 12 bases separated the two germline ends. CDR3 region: CASSLRGVGETQYF. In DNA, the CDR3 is TGTGCCAGCAGCTTGCGAGGGGTAGGCGAGACCCAGTACTTC.

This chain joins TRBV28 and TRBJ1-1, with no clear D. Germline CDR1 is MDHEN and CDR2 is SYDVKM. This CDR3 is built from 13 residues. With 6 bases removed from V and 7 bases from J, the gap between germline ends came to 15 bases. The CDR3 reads CASSTGDGVEAFF. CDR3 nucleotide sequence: TGTGCCAGCAGCACCGGTGATGGAGTTGAAGCTTTCTTT.